Sequencing of this T cell receptor (beta chain) was carried out in a study of cytomegalovirus exposure and HLA in healthy donors. Study-wide results and limits: Researchers counted roughly 150 TCR beta chains as cytomegalovirus-associated. Clusters of TCRs from the first cohort tended to co-occur in the roughly 120 validation repertoires (as a later analysis found). It was reportedly the case that the classifier diagnosed cytomegalovirus status with high specificity and sensitivity.

Per the germline V gene, CDR1 is MNHEY and CDR2 is SVGAGI. The trim removed 0 bases at V and 3 bases at J, leaving 3 bases unmatched. The CDR3 covers 15 residues. TCRdb keeps only in-frame clones here, not all; method: immunoSEQ multiplex PCR. The table has some 170,000 clones, almost 85% seen once; the top ten hold about a tenth. As for this clone: The antigen is unknown.

Sequencing was done on a sample of PBMCs. The chain carries TRBV6-5 and TRBJ1-1; 8 bases agree with TRBD1. The clonotype originates from a man between 25 and 39 years old in good health and CMV-seropositive. In nucleotides, the CDR3 is TGTGCCAGCAGTTACTCGGACAGGGCCTACACTGAAGCTTTCTTT. Translation: CASSYSDRAYTEAFF.